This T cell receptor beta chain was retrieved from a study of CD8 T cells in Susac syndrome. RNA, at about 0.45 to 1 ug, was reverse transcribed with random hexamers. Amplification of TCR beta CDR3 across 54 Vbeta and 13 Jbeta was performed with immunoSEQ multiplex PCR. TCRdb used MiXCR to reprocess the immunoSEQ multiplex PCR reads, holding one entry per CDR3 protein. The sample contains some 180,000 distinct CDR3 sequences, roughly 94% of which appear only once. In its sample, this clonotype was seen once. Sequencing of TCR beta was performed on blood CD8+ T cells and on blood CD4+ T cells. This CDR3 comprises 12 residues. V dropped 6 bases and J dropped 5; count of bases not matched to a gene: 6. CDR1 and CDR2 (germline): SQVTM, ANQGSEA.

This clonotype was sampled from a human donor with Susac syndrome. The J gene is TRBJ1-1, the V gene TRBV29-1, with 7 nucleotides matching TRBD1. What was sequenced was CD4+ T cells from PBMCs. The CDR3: CSVQPQGTEAFF. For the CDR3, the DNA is TGCAGCGTCCAGCCACAGGGGACTGAAGCTTTCTTT.